This TCR beta chain was obtained from a study of brain T cells in children with intractable seizures. Details on this clone: The target antigen is unknown.

CDR1 and CDR2 (germline): MNHNY, SVGAGI (reference sequence). V dropped 6 bases and J dropped 6 bases, with 18 bases sitting between them. The length of the CDR3 is 15 residues. TCRdb's copy holds only in-frame clones and misses some; the assay was immunoSEQ multiplex PCR. The sample lists some 80,000 clones; about 90% were seen once. Findings of the study overall: Patients' HCMV serostatus was unknown; virus specificity rests on CDR3 similarity alone. Clones missing pre-surgery may reflect undersampling of that blood sample.

Sequencing was limited to surgery cases with top T cell transcript signatures in brain tissue. Pre-surgery treatment included at least one anti-epileptic drug. This TCR was sampled from a girl aged 2 to 10 with Rasmussen encephalitis and intractable seizures. The J gene is TRBJ1-5, the V gene TRBV6-6; weak D call: TRBD1 (5 bases). The sample in question was peripheral blood, obtained at surgery. CDR3 amino acids: CASSLKAGGGQPQHF. CDR3 in DNA: TGTGCCAGCAGCCTTAAGGCCGGGGGAGGTCAGCCCCAGCATTTT.